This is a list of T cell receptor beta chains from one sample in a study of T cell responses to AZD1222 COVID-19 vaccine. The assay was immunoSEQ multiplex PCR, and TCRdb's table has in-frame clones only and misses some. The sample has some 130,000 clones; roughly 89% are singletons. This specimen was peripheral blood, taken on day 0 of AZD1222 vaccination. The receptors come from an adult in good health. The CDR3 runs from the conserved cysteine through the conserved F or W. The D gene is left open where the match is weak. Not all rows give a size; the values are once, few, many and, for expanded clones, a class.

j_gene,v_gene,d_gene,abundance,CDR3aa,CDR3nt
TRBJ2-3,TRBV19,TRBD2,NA,CASRGGLGVTDTQYF,TGTGCCAGTAGGGGCGGACTAGGGGTGACAGATACGCAGTATTTT
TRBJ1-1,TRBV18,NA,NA,CASSIVEVRTEAFF,TGTGCCAGCTCAATTGTCGAGGTAAGGACTGAAGCTTTCTTT
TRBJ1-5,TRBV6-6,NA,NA,CASSYAGRGNQPQHF,TGTGCCAGCAGTTATGCAGGGAGAGGGAATCAGCCCCAGCATTTT
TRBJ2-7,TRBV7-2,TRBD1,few,CASSLATGNYEQYF,TGTGCCAGCAGCTTAGCGACAGGGAACTACGAGCAGTACTTC
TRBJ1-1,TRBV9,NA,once,CASARWGTEAFF,TGTGCCAGCGCCCGGTGGGGTACTGAAGCTTTCTTT
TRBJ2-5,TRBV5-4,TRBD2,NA,CASSFRLAGGGTQYF,TGTGCCAGCAGCTTCAGGCTAGCGGGAGGTGGGACCCAGTACTTC
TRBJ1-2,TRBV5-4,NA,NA,CASSEEAGSNYGYTF,TGTGCCAGCAGCGAAGAGGCAGGGTCGAACTATGGCTACACCTTC
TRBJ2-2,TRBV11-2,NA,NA,CASSPRVGAPGELFF,TGTGCCAGCAGCCCGAGGGTAGGCGCCCCCGGGGAGCTGTTTTTT
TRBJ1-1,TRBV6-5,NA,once,CASSLPPGQMNTEAFF,TGTGCCAGCAGTTTACCCCCGGGACAAATGAACACTGAAGCTTTCTTT
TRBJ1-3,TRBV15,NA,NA,CATSRTYSSGNTIYF,TGTGCCACCAGCAGAACTTACAGCTCTGGAAACACCATATATTTT
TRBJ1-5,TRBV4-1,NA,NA,CASSQRIGGVSNQPQHF,TGCGCCAGCAGCCAAAGAATAGGAGGAGTTAGCAATCAGCCCCAGCATTTT
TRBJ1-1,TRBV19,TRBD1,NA,CASTVFRQGLGTEAFF,TGTGCCAGTACTGTCTTTCGACAGGGCTTGGGGACTGAAGCTTTCTTT
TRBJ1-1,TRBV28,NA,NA,CASSTGRNTEAFF,TGTGCCAGCAGTACCGGGAGAAACACTGAAGCTTTCTTT
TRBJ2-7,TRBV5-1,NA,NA,CASSLGDRAYEQYF,TGCGCCAGCAGCTTGGGAGACCGAGCCTACGAGCAGTACTTC
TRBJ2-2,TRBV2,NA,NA,CASTDEGPNTGELFF,TGTGCCAGCACCGATGAGGGCCCGAACACCGGGGAGCTGTTTTTT
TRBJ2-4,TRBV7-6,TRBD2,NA,CASSSPIAGGAAKNIQYF,TGTGCCAGCAGCTCCCCGATAGCGGGGGGTGCCGCCAAAAACATTCAGTACTTC
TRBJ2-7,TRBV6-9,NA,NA,CARVGRSDEQYF,TGTGCCCGCGTGGGGAGGTCTGACGAGCAGTACTTC
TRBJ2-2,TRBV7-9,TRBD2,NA,CASSSLAAANTGELFF,TGTGCCAGCAGCTCCCTAGCGGCTGCGAACACCGGGGAGCTGTTTTTT
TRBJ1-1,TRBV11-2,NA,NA,CASSLGDPGTEAFF,TGTGCCAGCAGCTTAGGGGACCCCGGTACTGAAGCTTTCTTT
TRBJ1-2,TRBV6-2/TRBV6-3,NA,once,CASSYSGNYGYTF,TGTGCCAGCAGTTACTCGGGGAACTATGGCTACACCTTC
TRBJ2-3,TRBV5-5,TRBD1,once,CASSLAGTGGGTDTQYF,TGTGCCAGCAGCTTAGCCGGGACAGGGGGTGGGACAGATACGCAGTATTTT
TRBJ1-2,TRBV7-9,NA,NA,CASVPFRGNGYTF,TGTGCCTCTGTCCCTTTCCGGGGTAATGGCTACACCTTC
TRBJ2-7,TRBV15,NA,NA,CATSRGGEGPYEQYF,TGTGCCACCAGCAGAGGAGGTGAAGGGCCCTACGAGCAGTACTTC
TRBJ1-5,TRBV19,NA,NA,CASSLDRDGDQPQHF,TGTGCCAGTAGCCTAGACCGGGACGGAGATCAGCCCCAGCATTTT
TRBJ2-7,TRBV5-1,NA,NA,CASSFRQAYEQYF,TGCGCCAGCAGCTTCCGACAGGCCTACGAGCAGTACTTC
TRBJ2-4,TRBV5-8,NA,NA,CASSPEGGVGRGNIQYF,TGTGCCAGCAGCCCCGAGGGGGGGGTCGGACGGGGAAACATTCAGTACTTC
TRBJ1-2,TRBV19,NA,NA,CASSPQGAYGYTF,TGTGCCAGTAGTCCTCAGGGAGCCTATGGCTACACCTTC
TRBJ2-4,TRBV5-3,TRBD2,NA,CARSQETSGKRRGKNIQYF,TGTGCCAGAAGCCAAGAGACTAGCGGGAAACGAAGGGGCAAAAACATTCAGTACTTC
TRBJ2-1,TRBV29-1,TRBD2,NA,CSVGGGRTSYNEQFF,TGCAGCGTTGGTGGCGGGAGGACGTCCTACAATGAGCAGTTCTTC
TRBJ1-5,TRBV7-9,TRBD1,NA,CASSGTGIYSNQPQHF,TGTGCCAGCAGCGGGACAGGAATTTATAGCAATCAGCCCCAGCATTTT
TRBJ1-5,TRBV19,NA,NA,CASKVAPGQPQHF,TGTGCGAGCAAAGTAGCCCCCGGGCAGCCCCAGCATTTT
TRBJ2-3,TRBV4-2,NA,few,CASSQEASPRTDTQYF,TGTGCCAGCAGCCAAGAGGCTTCCCCCCGCACAGATACGCAGTATTTT
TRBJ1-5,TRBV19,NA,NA,CASSPRRGPSNQPQHF,TGTGCCAGTAGTCCGAGGAGAGGCCCTAGCAATCAGCCCCAGCATTTT
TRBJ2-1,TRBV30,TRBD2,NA,CAWRLGTSGEQFF,TGTGCCTGGAGGCTAGGGACTAGCGGGGAGCAGTTCTTC
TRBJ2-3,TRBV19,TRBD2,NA,CASSIGGAGTDTQYF,TGTGCCAGTAGTATCGGGGGGGCTGGCACAGATACGCAGTATTTT
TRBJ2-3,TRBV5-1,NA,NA,CASSWGLRGIGTDTQYF,TGCGCCAGCAGTTGGGGGCTCCGTGGCATAGGCACAGATACGCAGTATTTT
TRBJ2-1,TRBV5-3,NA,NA,CARSLVAAGLAHKQFF,TGTGCCAGAAGCTTGGTTGCAGCGGGTCTGGCCCATAAGCAGTTCTTC
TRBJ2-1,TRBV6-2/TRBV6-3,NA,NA,CASSYIKVGHLGNEQFF,TGTGCCAGCAGTTACATCAAAGTAGGTCACCTCGGGAATGAGCAGTTCTTC
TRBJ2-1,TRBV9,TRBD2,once,CASSFTSGRLAEQFF,TGTGCCAGCAGTTTTACTAGCGGGAGATTGGCTGAGCAGTTCTTC
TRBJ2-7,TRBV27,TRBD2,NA,CASNIAGGSIYEQYF,TGTGCCAGCAACATAGCGGGGGGCTCGATCTACGAGCAGTACTTC
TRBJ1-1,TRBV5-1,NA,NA,CASSSIPGSTLNTEAFF,TGCGCCAGCAGCTCCATCCCGGGCAGCACCCTGAACACTGAAGCTTTCTTT
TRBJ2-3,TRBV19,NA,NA,CASSGRGHVTDTQYF,TGTGCCAGTAGTGGGCGGGGGCACGTCACAGATACGCAGTATTTT
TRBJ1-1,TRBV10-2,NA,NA,CASSEGLSEAFF,TGCGCCAGCAGTGAGGGCTTATCTGAAGCTTTCTTT